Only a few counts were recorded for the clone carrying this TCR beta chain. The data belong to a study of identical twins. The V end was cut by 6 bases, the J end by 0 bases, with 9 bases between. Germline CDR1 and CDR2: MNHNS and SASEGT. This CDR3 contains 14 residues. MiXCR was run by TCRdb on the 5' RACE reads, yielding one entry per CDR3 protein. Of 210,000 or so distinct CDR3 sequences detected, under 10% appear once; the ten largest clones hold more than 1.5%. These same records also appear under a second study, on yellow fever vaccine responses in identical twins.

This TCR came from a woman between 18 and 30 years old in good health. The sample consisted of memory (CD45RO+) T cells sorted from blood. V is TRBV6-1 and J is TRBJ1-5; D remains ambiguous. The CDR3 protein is CASRSGSSNQPQHF. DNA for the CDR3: TGTGCCAGCAGAAGTGGGTCTAGCAATCAGCCCCAGCATTTT.